The entry below gives a single T cell receptor (beta chain) sequence along with its context. Its specificity is unknown. Peripheral blood and lesional scalp punch biopsies were taken from alopecia areata patients. The sample comes from a study of CD8+ T cells in alopecia areata. Germline V gives CDR1 SGHTA, CDR2 FQGNSA. There are 18 residues in the CDR3. V gave up 4 bases and J gave up 2 bases; unmatched junction bases: 10. Findings and caveats of the study: In scalp samples, resident alphabeta T cells of normal skin are also sequenced.

Extracted RNA was reverse transcribed into cDNA, the sequencing template. The data were produced by immunoSEQ multiplex PCR, yet TCRdb's version contains in-frame clones alone and is incomplete. Among approximately 13,000 clones listed, roughly 55% were seen once. This clonotype was obtained from a human donor with alopecia areata. V and J are TRBV7-2 and TRBJ2-5; 13 positions match TRBD2. Source material: skin. The CDR3 region is CASSSQLAGGMTQETQYF. The CDR3 DNA follows: TGTGCCAGCAGCTCCCAACTAGCGGGGGGGATGACACAAGAGACCCAGTACTTC.